The subject of this entry is one TCR beta chain. Its antigen is currently unknown. The data belong to a study of T cell responses to AZD1222 COVID-19 vaccine. The repertoire was sequenced with immunoSEQ multiplex PCR; TCRdb's copy has only in-frame clones and lacks some. Here the sample spans over 110,000 clones, 75% to 95% being singletons. J lost 5 bases, V lost 5 bases, and 3 bases had no gene match. The CDR3 extends over 13 amino acids. Germline V gives CDR1 SGHTA, CDR2 FQGNSA. General study points: Sampling captured repertoires only after the peak T cell response.

This receptor was taken from an adult in good health. Sample: peripheral blood, taken on day 0 of AZD1222 vaccination. The rearrangement joins TRBV7-2 to TRBJ2-5, with 9 bases matching TRBD1. CDR3 in amino acids: CASSLDRGETQYF. The CDR3 DNA reads TGTGCCAGCAGCCTAGACAGGGGGGAGACCCAGTACTTC.